This T cell receptor (beta chain) was sequenced during a study of blood T cell repertoires in COVID-19. Study information: COVID-19 samples, acute and convalescent, were from the United States, Italy and Spain. Sample material is recorded as cDNA or gDNA derived from T cells, B-cell-depleted T cells, or PBMCs.

Germline-derived CDR1 and CDR2 are SGHRS and YFSETQ. V dropped 5 bases and J dropped 4 bases, with 12 bases sitting between them. There are 13 residues in the CDR3. Authors' processing steps: Quantification of nucleated cells was approximated via reference gene primer amplification. The repertoire was sequenced with immunoSEQ multiplex PCR; TCRdb's copy has only in-frame clones and lacks some. V and J calls and clone size are those listed in that table; D and trimming were worked out from the DNA. Among about 94,000 clones listed, approximately 83% were seen once. Material: peripheral blood. This sequence joins TRBV5-1 and TRBJ1-2; D gene unclear. This TCR derives from a man aged 55 to 69 with acute or convalescent COVID-19. The CDR3 sequence: CASRPDGSYGYTF. CDR3 nucleotide sequence: TGCGCCAGCAGGCCCGACGGGTCCTATGGCTACACCTTC. Based on the CDR3 plus reference TRBV5-1 and TRBJ1-2, the full variable domain is KAGVTQTPRYLIKTRGQQVTLSCSPISGHRSVSWYQQTPGQGLQFLFEYFSETQRNKGNFPGRFSGRQFSNSRSEMNVSTLELGDSALYLCASRPDGSYGYTFGSGTRLTVV.